A selection of T cell receptor beta chains follows, all from one sample in a study of regulatory T cells in long-lasting Graves disease. TCRdb analysed the multiplex PCR reads with MiXCR anew, one entry per CDR3 protein. The sample includes around 500,000 distinct CDR3 sequences, around 12% seen only once; the top ten take 8.9%. A further study also used this sample, focusing on T cells in Graves' hyperthyroidism and ophthalmopathy.

This specimen consisted of peripheral blood mononuclear cells (PBMCs), obtained at new diagnosis, from a patient treated with antithyroid drugs. All receptors derive from a woman in her 30s with Graves disease. CDR3s include the opening cysteine and the closing phenylalanine or tryptophan. The order of the fields is D gene, clone size, V gene, J gene, CDR3 DNA, CDR3 protein. D genes are given only for firm matches. Not all rows give a size; the values are once, few, many and, for expanded clones, a class.

.	.	TRBV7-9	TRBJ2-7	TGTGCCAGCAGCTCCCGGGATTCCAGCTCCTACGAGCAGTACTTC	CASSSRDSSSYEQYF
.	many	TRBV6-5	TRBJ1-1	TGTGCCAGCAGTTACTCAGGCGGCCCAGGTGAAGCTTTCTTT	CASSYSGGPGEAFF
TRBD1	many	TRBV29-1	TRBJ2-5	TGCAGCGCACAGGGGAGTGGAGAGACCCAGTACTTC	CSAQGSGETQYF
TRBD1	many	TRBV7-9	TRBJ1-1	TGTGCCAGCAGCTTGTCCGGGACAGATGAAGCTTTCTTT	CASSLSGTDEAFF
.	.	TRBV12-3/TRBV12-4	TRBJ1-1	TGTGCCAGCAGTCCCCGGACATCCACTGAAGCTTTCTTT	CASSPRTSTEAFF
.	many	TRBV6-2/TRBV6-3	TRBJ2-7	TGTGCCAGCAGTTACCCACCGGCAGGCTCTCACACTTACGAGCAGTACTTC	CASSYPPAGSHTYEQYF
TRBD2	many	TRBV13	TRBJ2-3	TGTGCCAGCAGCCGCCTGGGGGGGGAGAGAGCAGATACGCAGTATTTT	CASSRLGGERADTQYF
.	few	TRBV19	TRBJ1-6	TGTGCCAGTAGTATCCGGGACTCACCTTATAATTCACCCCTCCACTTT	CASSIRDSPYNSPLHF
.	many	TRBV3-1	TRBJ1-6	TGTGCCAGCAGCTTTCGGACGGAACCTAATTCACCCCTCCACTTT	CASSFRTEPNSPLHF
TRBD2	few	TRBV2	TRBJ2-3	TGTGCCAGCGGCCGGGAGGGCCAAGATACGCAGTATTTT	CASGREGQDTQYF
TRBD2	many	TRBV28	TRBJ2-1	TGTGCCACTCAACCTTGGTTGAGCGGGAGCTACAATGAGCAGTTCTTC	CATQPWLSGSYNEQFF
TRBD1	many	TRBV6-1	TRBJ1-6	TGTGCCAGCAGTCTAGGACAGGGGGCACATTCACCCCTCCACTTT	CASSLGQGAHSPLHF
TRBD2	many	TRBV28	TRBJ2-3	TGTGCCAGCAGTTTCCTAGCGGGAGATAGAACAGATACGCAGTATTTT	CASSFLAGDRTDTQYF
TRBD1	many	TRBV7-9	TRBJ2-7	TGTGCCAGCAGCCCGGGACACGGGGGACAGGGGAAAGACGAGCAGTACTTC	CASSPGHGGQGKDEQYF
TRBD1	few	TRBV20-1	TRBJ2-1	TGCAGTGCTAAAAACAGGGGCCTTACAAGGTATAATGAGCAGTTCTTC	CSAKNRGLTRYNEQFF
TRBD2	.	TRBV12-3/TRBV12-4	TRBJ2-2	TGTGCCAGCAGTTTCTCATTTAGCGGGAGCGGCACCGGGGAGCTGTTTTTT	CASSFSFSGSGTGELFF
.	.	TRBV7-3	TRBJ2-3	TGTGCCAGCAGCTTTTTGGGTCGCACAGATACGCAGTATTTT	CASSFLGRTDTQYF
.	many	TRBV27	TRBJ2-5	TGTGCCAGCAGTCTCTCCCGGGACCAAGAGACCCAGTACTTC	CASSLSRDQETQYF
.	many	TRBV2	TRBJ2-1	TGTGCCAGCAGTGACCTCGTAGGTGACTTCCACTCCTACAATGAGCAGTTCTTC	CASSDLVGDFHSYNEQFF
.	many	TRBV12-3/TRBV12-4	TRBJ1-1	TGTGCCAGCAACCGCAACACTGAAGCTTTCTTT	CASNRNTEAFF
.	many	TRBV19	TRBJ2-1	TGTGCCAGTAGTGACATAGCGTACTCCTACAATGAGCAGTTCTTC	CASSDIAYSYNEQFF
TRBD2	many	TRBV11-1	TRBJ2-3	TGTGCCAGCAGCTTTGGACTAGCGGTTTCAGATACGCAGTATTTT	CASSFGLAVSDTQYF
.	.	TRBV6-1	TRBJ1-5	TGTGCCAGCTCAATGACAGTCGCCCTTCTCAATCAGCCCCAGCATTTT	CASSMTVALLNQPQHF
.	many	TRBV20-1	TRBJ1-4	TGCAGTGCTAGCCCTGGGACTGTCGAAAAACTGTTTTTT	CSASPGTVEKLFF
TRBD2	.	TRBV18	TRBJ2-1	TGTGCCAGCTCACCTTCGGCTAGCGGGTTATACAATGAGCAGTTCTTC	CASSPSASGLYNEQFF
TRBD2	many	TRBV11-2	TRBJ2-7	TGTGCCAGCAGCCGTAGCGGGACATTAGGGTACGAGCAGTACTTC	CASSRSGTLGYEQYF
TRBD1	few	TRBV30	TRBJ1-3	TGTGCCTGGGACCCCGGGACAGTTGGAAACACCATATATTTT	CAWDPGTVGNTIYF
.	.	TRBV27	TRBJ1-5	TGTGCCAGCAGTCCGGACAGTGGGTACCAGCCCCAGCATTTT	CASSPDSGYQPQHF
.	few	TRBV19	TRBJ2-6	TGTGCCAGTAGTAGGGAGCGAGCGCTCGGGGCCAACGTCCTGACTTTC	CASSRERALGANVLTF
TRBD1	many	TRBV6-1	TRBJ2-3	TGTGCCAGCAGCTCAGGACAGGGCCATAGCACAGATACGCAGTATTTT	CASSSGQGHSTDTQYF
TRBD1	many	TRBV18	TRBJ2-7	TGTGCCAGCTCACCCCGTGGCGGACAGGGTTTCGAGCAGTACTTC	CASSPRGGQGFEQYF
.	few	TRBV9	TRBJ2-7	TGTGCCAGCAGCGTAGACGGGCTCTCCTACGAGCAGTACTTC	CASSVDGLSYEQYF
.	.	TRBV14	TRBJ2-7	TGTGCCAGCAGCCAAGGTTCACCTACCTCCGACGAGCAGTACTTC	CASSQGSPTSDEQYF
.	many	TRBV30	TRBJ1-6	TGTGCCTGGAATCCGTCGAAAGGGTCACCCCTCCACTTT	CAWNPSKGSPLHF
.	few	TRBV9	TRBJ2-2	TGTGCCAGCAGCGTAGGGCACGACGCCGGGGAGCTGTTTTTT	CASSVGHDAGELFF
.	.	TRBV4-3	TRBJ2-6	TGCGCCAGCAGCCCGCGTGTTGCTGGGGCCAACGTCCTGACTTTC	CASSPRVAGANVLTF
TRBD2	few	TRBV24-1	TRBJ2-1	TGTGCCACCAGAGGGGGAGTAGCGGGAGGCAATGAGCAGTTCTTC	CATRGGVAGGNEQFF
.	many	TRBV28	TRBJ1-1	TGTGCCAGCAGTTCCTCCCTAGGACAGCTGAACACTGAAGCTTTCTTT	CASSSSLGQLNTEAFF
.	.	TRBV5-1	TRBJ2-3	TGCGCCAGCAGCTTGATGAGGAGCACAGATACGCAGTATTTT	CASSLMRSTDTQYF
.	many	TRBV28	TRBJ2-3	TGTGCCAGCAGTTTAAGGGGGAGGGGTACGCAGTATTTT	CASSLRGRGTQYF
.	.	TRBV28	TRBJ1-5	TGTGCCAGCAGTTTGTCTAGTTTCAATCAGCCCCAGCATTTT	CASSLSSFNQPQHF
.	many	TRBV28	TRBJ1-4	TGTGCCAGCAGTTTATCGGTTGAAAAACTGTTTTTT	CASSLSVEKLFF
.	many	TRBV9	TRBJ1-1	TGTGCCAGCAGCGTAGTAGCGGTTGACGTCAGACTATTCTTT	CASSVVAVDVRLFF
.	many	TRBV11-2	TRBJ2-7	TGTGCCAGCAGCAGATACTACGAGCAGTACTTC	CASSRYYEQYF
TRBD1	many	TRBV28	TRBJ2-1	TGTGCCAGCAGTCTGGACAGGGAAAATGAGCAGTTCTTC	CASSLDRENEQFF
.	many	TRBV27	TRBJ2-1	TGTGCCAGCAGTTTATCGGGGCTTAAGTTCTCCTACAATGAGCAGTTCTTC	CASSLSGLKFSYNEQFF
.	many	TRBV7-2	TRBJ2-3	TGTGCCAGCAGCTTAGATGCGTGGATTCGGCTCACAGATACGCAGTATTTT	CASSLDAWIRLTDTQYF
.	many	TRBV28	TRBJ2-7	TGTGCCAGCAGTTCGACCGGACCCGTCCGCTACGAGCAGTACTTC	CASSSTGPVRYEQYF
TRBD2	few	TRBV6-1	TRBJ2-7	TGTGCCACTTTTCCTCTAGCGGGAGGGCTCTACGAGCAGTACTTC	CATFPLAGGLYEQYF
.	many	TRBV29-1	TRBJ1-2	TGCAGCGTTGAATCCGTTTACTATGGCTACACCTTC	CSVESVYYGYTF
.	.	TRBV10-3	TRBJ2-3	TGTGCCATCAGTGAAGGTGACGGCACAGATACGCAGTATTTT	CAISEGDGTDTQYF
.	.	TRBV19	TRBJ1-5	TGTGCCAGTAGTATCATGGGGGGGTCTAGCAATCAGCCCCAGCATTTT	CASSIMGGSSNQPQHF
TRBD1	many	TRBV6-5	TRBJ1-2	TGTGCCAGCAGTTACTCGTTTGCAGGGGGAAGAGCTAACTATGGCTACACCTTC	CASSYSFAGGRANYGYTF